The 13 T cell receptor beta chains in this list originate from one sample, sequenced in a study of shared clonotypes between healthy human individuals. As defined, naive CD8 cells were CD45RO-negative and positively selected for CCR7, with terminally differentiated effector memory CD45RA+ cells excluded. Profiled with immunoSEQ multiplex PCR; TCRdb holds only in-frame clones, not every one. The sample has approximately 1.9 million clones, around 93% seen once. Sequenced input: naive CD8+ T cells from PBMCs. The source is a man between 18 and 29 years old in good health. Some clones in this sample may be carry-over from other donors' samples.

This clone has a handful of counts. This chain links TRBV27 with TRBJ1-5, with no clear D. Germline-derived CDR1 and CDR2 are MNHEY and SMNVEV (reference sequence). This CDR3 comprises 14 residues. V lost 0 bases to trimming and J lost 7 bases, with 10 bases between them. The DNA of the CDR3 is TGTGCCAGCAGTTTATCAAGGGAACGGCAGCCCCAGCATTTT. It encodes CASSLSRERQPQHF.

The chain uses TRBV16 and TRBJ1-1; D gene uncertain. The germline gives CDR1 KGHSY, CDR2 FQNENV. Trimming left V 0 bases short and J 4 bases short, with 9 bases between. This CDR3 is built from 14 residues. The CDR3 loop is CASSQSEGITEAFF. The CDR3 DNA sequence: TGTGCCAGCAGCCAATCGGAGGGCATCACTGAAGCTTTCTTT.

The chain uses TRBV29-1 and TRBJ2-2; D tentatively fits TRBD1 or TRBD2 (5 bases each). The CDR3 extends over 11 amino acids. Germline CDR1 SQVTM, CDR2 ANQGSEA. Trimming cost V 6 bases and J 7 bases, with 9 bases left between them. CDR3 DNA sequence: TGCAGCGTCGTGAGGGGCGGGGAGCTGTTTTTT. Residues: CSVVRGGELFF.

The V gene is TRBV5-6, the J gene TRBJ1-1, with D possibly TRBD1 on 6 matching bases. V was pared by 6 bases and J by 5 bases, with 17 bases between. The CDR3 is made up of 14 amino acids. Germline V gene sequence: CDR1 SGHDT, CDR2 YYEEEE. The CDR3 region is CASTRGQGRTEAFF. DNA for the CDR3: TGTGCCAGCACCCGAGGGCAGGGGAGGACTGAAGCTTTCTTT.

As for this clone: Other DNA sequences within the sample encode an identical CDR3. The CDR3 region is CASSWGTAYEQYF. In nucleotides, the CDR3 is TGTGCCAGCAGTTGGGGGACGGCGTACGAGCAGTACTTC. The rearrangement joins TRBV27 to TRBJ2-7; D tentatively fits TRBD1 or TRBD2 (5 bases each). V dropped 4 bases and J dropped 4 bases, with 11 bases sitting between them. CDR1 MNHEY and CDR2 SMNVEV come from the germline V gene (reference sequence). The CDR3 spans 13 residues.

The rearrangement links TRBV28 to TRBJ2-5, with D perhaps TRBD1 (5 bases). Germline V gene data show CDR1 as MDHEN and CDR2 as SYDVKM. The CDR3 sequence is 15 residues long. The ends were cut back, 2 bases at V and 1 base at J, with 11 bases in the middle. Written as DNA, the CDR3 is TGTGCCAGCAGTTTAGATCAGGGTCCCCAAGAGACCCAGTACTTC. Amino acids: CASSLDQGPQETQYF. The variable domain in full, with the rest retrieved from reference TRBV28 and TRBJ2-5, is DVKVTQSSRYLVKRTGEKVFLECVQDMDHENMFWYRQDPGLGLRLIYFSYDVKMKEKGDIPEGYSVSREKKERFSLILESASTNQTSMYLCASSLDQGPQETQYFGPGTRLLVL.

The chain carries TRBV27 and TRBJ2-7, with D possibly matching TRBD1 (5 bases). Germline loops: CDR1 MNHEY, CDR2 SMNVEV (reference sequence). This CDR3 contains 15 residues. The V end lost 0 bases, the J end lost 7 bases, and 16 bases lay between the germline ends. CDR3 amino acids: CASSLSRVPFVEQYF. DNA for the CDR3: TGTGCCAGCAGTTTATCCAGGGTCCCATTCGTGGAGCAGTACTTC.

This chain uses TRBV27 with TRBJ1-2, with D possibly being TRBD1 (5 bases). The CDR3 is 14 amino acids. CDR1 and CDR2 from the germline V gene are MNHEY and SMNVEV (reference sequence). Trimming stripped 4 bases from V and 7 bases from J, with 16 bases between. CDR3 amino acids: CASSSPAREAGYTF. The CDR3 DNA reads TGTGCCAGCAGTTCCCCCGCCAGGGAGGCTGGCTACACCTTC.

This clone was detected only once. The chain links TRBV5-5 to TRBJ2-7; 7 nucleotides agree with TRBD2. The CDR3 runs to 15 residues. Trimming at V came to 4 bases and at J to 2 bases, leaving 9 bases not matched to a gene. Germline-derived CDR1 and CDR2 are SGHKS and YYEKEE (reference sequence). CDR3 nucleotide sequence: TGTGCCAGCAGCGGAAAACTAGCGTACCCCTACGAGCAGTACTTC. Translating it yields CASSGKLAYPYEQYF.

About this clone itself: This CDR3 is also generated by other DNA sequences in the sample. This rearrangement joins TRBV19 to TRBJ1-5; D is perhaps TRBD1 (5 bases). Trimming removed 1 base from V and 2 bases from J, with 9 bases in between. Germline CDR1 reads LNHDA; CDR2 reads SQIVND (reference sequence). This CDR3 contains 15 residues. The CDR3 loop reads CASSIVGLGNQPQHF. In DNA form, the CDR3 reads TGTGCCAGTAGTATAGTGGGGCTAGGCAATCAGCCCCAGCATTTT.

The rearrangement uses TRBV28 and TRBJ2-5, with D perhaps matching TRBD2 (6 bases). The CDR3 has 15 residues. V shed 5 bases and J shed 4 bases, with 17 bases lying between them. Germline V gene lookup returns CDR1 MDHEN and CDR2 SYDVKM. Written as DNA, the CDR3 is TGTGCCAGCAGTCTCCGGACTAACTCTGGAGAGACCCAGTACTTC. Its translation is CASSLRTNSGETQYF.

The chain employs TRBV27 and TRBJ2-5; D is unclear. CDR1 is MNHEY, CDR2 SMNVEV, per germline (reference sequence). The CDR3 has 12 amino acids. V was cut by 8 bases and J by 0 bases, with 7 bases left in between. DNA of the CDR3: TGTGCCAGCGGCAGTTACCAAGAGACCCAGTACTTC. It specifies CASGSYQETQYF.

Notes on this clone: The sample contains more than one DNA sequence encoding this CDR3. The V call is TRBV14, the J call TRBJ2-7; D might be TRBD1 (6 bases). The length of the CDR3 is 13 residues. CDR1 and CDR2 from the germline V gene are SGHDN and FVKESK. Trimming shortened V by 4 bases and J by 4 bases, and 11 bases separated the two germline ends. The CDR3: CASSPGQGYEQYF. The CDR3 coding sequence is TGTGCCAGCAGCCCCGGGCAGGGGTACGAGCAGTACTTC.